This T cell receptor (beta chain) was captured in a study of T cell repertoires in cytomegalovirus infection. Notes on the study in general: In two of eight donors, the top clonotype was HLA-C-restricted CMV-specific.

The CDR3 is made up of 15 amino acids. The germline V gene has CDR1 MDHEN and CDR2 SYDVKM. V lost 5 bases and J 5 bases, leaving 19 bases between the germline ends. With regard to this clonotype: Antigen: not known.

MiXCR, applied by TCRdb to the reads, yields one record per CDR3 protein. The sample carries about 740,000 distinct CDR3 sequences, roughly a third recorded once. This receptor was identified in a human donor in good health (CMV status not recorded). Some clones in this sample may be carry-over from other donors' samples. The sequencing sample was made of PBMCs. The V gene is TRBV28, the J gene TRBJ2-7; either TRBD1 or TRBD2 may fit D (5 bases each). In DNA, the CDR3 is TGTGCCAGCAGTCGCGAGGGGTTGGGGGACCACGAGCAGTACTTC. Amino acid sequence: CASSREGLGDHEQYF.